This T cell receptor beta chain came from a study of PD-L1 blockade in urothelial cancer. The sample's time point: pretreatment peripheral blood. Germline lookup yields CDR1 SGHTA and CDR2 FQGNSA. The CDR3 contains 15 residues. Trimming stripped 5 bases from V and 0 bases from J, with 10 bases between. Some clones are missing from TCRdb's copy, which holds only in-frame ones; the method was immunoSEQ multiplex PCR. The profile shows 80,000 to 90,000 clones, more than 75% of them singletons. V and J are TRBV7-2 and TRBJ2-2; TRBD1 might be the D (5 bases). The specimen comprised PBMCs, sampled around atezolizumab (anti-PD-L1) treatment. The source of this sequence is a man aged 55 to 70 with urothelial cancer. CDR3 residues: CASSPGFSNTGELFF. CDR3 coding DNA: TGTGCCAGCAGCCCAGGGTTCTCGAACACCGGGGAGCTGTTTTTT.